Included here is one T cell receptor beta chain sequence, with context. The antigen remains unidentified. TCRdb reprocessed the 5' RACE reads; each CDR3 protein has one entry and no DNA is given. The table for this sample gives 400,000 to 500,000 distinct CDR3 sequences. This sample is drawn from a study of monozygotic twins with inflammatory bowel disease. Study-wide points: IBD patients shared fewer clonotypes with other individuals than healthy twins, especially patients with disease activity signs.

CDR3 length: 17 amino acids. The germline V gene encodes CDR1 SGHVS and CDR2 FQNEAQ. The material sequenced was blood. The rearrangement links TRBV7-8 to TRBJ2-1. The TCR sequence derives from a human donor with ulcerative colitis or Crohn's disease, or a healthy co-twin of an affected twin (not recorded which). The CDR3 spells CASSLAGQPSSYNEQFF.